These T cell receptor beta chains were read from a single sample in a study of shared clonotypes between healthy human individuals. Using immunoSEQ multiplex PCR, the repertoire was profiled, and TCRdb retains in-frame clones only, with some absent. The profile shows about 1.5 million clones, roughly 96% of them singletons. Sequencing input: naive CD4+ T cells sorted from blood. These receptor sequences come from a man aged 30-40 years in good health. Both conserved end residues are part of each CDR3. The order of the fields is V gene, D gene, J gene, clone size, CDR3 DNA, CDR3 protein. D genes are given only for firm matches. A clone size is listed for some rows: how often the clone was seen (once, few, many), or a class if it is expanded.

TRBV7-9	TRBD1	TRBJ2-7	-	TGTGCCAGCAGCGGGACAGGGACCGTCTCCTACGAGCAGTACTTC	CASSGTGTVSYEQYF
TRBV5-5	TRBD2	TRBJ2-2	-	TGTGCCAGCAGCTCACTAGCGGGAGGCACCGGGGAGCTGTTTTTT	CASSSLAGGTGELFF
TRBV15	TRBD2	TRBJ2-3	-	TGTGCCACCAGCGGGGGACTAGCGGGGTCCGCAGATACGCAGTATTTT	CATSGGLAGSADTQYF
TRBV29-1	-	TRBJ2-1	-	TGCAGCGCGACACGACAGGGAGGGCAGTTCTTC	CSATRQGGQFF
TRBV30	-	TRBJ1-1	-	TGTGCCTGGAGTGTACTTAGGGGGGTTACCACTGAAGCTTTCTTT	CAWSVLRGVTTEAFF
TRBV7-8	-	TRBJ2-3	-	TGTGCCAGCAGTTCCGAGACAGATACGCAGTATTTT	CASSSETDTQYF
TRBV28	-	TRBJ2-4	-	TGTGCCAGCAGTTTGCAGGGGCGACAGTACTTC	CASSLQGRQYF
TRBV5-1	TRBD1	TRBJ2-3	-	TGCGCCAGCAGCCTAGGACAGGGAACCACCTCTCAGTATTTT	CASSLGQGTTSQYF
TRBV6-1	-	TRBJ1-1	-	TGTGCCAGCAGTGAAGCGTATGGGGGTGGTAGCACTGAAGCTTTCTTT	CASSEAYGGGSTEAFF
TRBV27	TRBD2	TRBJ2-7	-	TGTGCCAGCAGTAACCGCCTAGCGGGAGTCCGGGAGCAGTACTTC	CASSNRLAGVREQYF
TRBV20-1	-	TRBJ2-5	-	TGCAGTGCGGGAGCAGGGGAGACCCAGTACTTC	CSAGAGETQYF
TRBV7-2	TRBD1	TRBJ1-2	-	TGTGCCAGCAGCTTCGGTACAGGGGGATTTTCTTGGACCTTC	CASSFGTGGFSWTF
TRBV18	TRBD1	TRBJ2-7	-	TGTGCCAGCTCACTAGGACGTCCCGGGACAGGGGTCGAGCAGTACTTC	CASSLGRPGTGVEQYF
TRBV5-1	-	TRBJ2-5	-	TGCGCCAGCAGCTTGGGCCCCGGGGAAGAGACCCAGTACTTC	CASSLGPGEETQYF
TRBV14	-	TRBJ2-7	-	TGTGCCAGCAGCCGGGGGTCCTTAACCTCCTACGAGCAGTACTTC	CASSRGSLTSYEQYF
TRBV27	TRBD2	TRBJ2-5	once	TGTGCCAGCAGCTGGACTAGAAGGGAGACCCAGTACTTC	CASSWTRRETQYF
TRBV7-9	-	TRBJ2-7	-	TGTGCCAGCAGCCCCTGGGGAGAATACGAGCAGTACTTC	CASSPWGEYEQYF
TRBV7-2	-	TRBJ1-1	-	TGTGCCAGCAGCTCTAGTCTGATAGGCGCGAACACTGAAGCTTTCTTT	CASSSSLIGANTEAFF
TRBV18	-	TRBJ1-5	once	TGTGCCAGCTCACCCGTTAGGGATCAGCCCCAGCATTTT	CASSPVRDQPQHF
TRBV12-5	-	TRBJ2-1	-	TGTGCTAGTGGTTCCCTCAGCGGAATCTCCTACAATGAGCAGTTCTTC	CASGSLSGISYNEQFF
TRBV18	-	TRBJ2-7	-	TGTGCCAGCTCACCAGTGGGGACAACCTACGAGCAGTACTTC	CASSPVGTTYEQYF
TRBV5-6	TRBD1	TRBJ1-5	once	TGTGCCAGCAGCGTACACCATCGGCAAACAGGGGATCAGCCCCAGCATTTT	CASSVHHRQTGDQPQHF
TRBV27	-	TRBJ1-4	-	TGTGCCAGCAGTTCCCGGTCGAATGAAAAACTGTTTTTT	CASSSRSNEKLFF